This T cell receptor (beta chain) comes out of a study of beta chain features in type 1 diabetes. This CDR3 is 16 amino acids long. Germline V gives CDR1 SGHRS, CDR2 YFSETQ. V shed 4 bases, J shed 4 bases, and the junction held 8 bases outside the gene matches. Study-wide points: VDJ junctions in type 1 diabetes patients carried more deletions and fewer insertions. TCRB CDR3s were moderately but significantly shorter in Type 1 diabetes patients in all four CD4+ subsets.

This clone has just a few counts. Its antigen is undetermined. The isolated RNA, all of it, was reverse transcribed, so expressed TCRB transcripts were what got sequenced. The method was immunoSEQ multiplex PCR; TCRdb's version includes in-frame clones alone and lacks a portion of them. The data contain about 450,000 clones, approximately 10% of them singletons. The clonotype originates from a woman between 18 and 30 years old in good health. Sequencing was carried out using naive CD4+ T cells from blood. The chain couples TRBV5-1 to TRBJ2-1; 10 nucleotides line up with TRBD2. The CDR3 reads CASSASSGGGYNEQFF. CDR3 bases: TGCGCCAGCAGCGCATCTAGCGGGGGAGGGTACAATGAGCAGTTCTTC.